This T cell receptor (beta chain) was captured in a study of cytomegalovirus exposure and HLA in healthy donors. Study-wide points: Most of the CMV-associated TCR beta chains (in a later analysis) appeared to be HLA-restricted. Investigators reported 150 to 200 TCR beta chains as tied to cytomegalovirus.

Germline CDR1 is SGHNT and CDR2 is YYREEE (reference sequence). V was pared by 4 bases and J by 5 bases, with 11 bases of the junction left unmatched. CDR3 length: 16 amino acids. About this clone: Its antigen is as yet unknown.

In the PCR, 60 Vbeta and 13 Jbeta primers were used. Sequencing used immunoSEQ multiplex PCR; TCRdb keeps in-frame clones, though not all of them. The sample consists of 72,000 or so clones, around 79% of them appearing once. This rearrangement joins TRBV5-4 to TRBJ1-2; 10 bases match TRBD1. This receptor was identified in a woman aged 30 to 39 in good health and CMV-seropositive. The sample was PBMCs. This CDR3 reads CASSQDRGLGEYGYTF. The DNA for the CDR3 is TGTGCCAGCAGCCAGGACAGGGGGTTGGGGGAGTATGGCTACACCTTC.